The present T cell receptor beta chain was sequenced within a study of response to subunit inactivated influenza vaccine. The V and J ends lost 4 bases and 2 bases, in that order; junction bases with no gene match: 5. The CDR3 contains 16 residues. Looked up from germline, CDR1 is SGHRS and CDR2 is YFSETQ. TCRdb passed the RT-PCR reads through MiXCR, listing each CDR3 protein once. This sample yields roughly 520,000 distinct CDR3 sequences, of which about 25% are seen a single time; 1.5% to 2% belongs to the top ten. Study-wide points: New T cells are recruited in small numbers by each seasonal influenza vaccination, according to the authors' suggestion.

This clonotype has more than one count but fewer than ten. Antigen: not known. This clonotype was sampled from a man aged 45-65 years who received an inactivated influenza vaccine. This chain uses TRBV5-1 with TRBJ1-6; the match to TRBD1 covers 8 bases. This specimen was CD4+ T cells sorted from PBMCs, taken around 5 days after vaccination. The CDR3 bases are TGCGCCAGCAGCGAGGGACAGGCAACCTATAATTCACCCCTCCACTTT. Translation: CASSEGQATYNSPLHF.